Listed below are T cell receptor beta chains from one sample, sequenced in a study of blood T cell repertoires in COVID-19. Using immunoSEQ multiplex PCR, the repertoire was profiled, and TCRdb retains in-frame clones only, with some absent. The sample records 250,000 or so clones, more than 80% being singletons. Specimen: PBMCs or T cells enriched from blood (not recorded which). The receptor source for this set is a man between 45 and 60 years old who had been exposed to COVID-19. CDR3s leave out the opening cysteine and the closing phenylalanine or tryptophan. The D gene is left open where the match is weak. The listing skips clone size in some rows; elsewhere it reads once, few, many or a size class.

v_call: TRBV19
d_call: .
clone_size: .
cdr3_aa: ASSITRVRERSYNSPLH

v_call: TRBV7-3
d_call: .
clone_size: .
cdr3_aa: ASSLRGYNSPLH

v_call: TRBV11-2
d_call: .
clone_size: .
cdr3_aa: ASSSGVDTIY

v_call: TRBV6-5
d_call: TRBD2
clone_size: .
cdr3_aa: ASSYSLAGTDTQY

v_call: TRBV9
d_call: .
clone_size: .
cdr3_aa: ASSARGVATYNEQF

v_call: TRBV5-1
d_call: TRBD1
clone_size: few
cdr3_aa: ASSPHRDRSTGELF

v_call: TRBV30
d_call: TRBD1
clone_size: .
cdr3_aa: AWSGQGGSPLH

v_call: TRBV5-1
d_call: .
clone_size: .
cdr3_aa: ASSGGTVQETQY

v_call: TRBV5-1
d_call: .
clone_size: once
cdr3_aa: ASSLAGYGNTIY

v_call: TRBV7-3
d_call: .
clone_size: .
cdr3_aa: ASSFFEVCYEQY

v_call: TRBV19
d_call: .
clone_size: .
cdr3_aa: ASSIGKGATNEKLF

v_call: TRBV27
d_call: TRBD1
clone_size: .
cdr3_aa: ASSWKGQGAWYGYT

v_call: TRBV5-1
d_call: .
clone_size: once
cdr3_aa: ASSLGTVETVHYEQY

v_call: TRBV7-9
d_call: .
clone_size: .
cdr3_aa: ASSLDPGWDEQY

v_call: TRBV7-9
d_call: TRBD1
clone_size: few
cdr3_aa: ASSLQQGDFRNQPQH

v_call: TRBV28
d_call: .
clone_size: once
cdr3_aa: ASSSLGGTLITYGYT

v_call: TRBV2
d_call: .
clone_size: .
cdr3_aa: ASSGQDYGYT

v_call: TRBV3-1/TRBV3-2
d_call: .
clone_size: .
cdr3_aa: ASSRTGGRGYYNEQF

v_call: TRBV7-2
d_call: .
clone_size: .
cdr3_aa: ASGGGAGLLYTQY

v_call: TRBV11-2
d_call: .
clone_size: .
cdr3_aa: ASSLGVEGNTIY

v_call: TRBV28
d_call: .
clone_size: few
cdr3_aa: ASTLLNTEAF

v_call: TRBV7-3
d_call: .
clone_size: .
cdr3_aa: ASSLFGGSPGELF

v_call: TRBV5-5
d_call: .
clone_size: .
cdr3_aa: ASRPQGSDNSPLH

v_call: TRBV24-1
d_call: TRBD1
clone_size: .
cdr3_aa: ATSDSRTGEGGYT

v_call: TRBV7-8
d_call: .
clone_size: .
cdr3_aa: ASSLSLGVETQY

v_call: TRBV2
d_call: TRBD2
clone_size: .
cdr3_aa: ASRPTSGGVEQY

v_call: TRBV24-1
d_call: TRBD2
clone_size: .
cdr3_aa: ATSDLPRLAGLNNEQF

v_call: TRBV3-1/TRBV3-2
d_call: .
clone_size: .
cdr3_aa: ASSQDPSTDTQY

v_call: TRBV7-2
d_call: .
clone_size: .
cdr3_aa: ASSRGREKLF

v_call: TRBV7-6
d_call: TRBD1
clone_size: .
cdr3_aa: ASSLTGTGRNEQF

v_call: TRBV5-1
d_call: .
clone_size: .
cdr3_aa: ASSSTSGSEQF

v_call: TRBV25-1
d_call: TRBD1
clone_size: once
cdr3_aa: ASGDRGRGYTEAF

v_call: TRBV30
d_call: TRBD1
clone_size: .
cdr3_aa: AWNRDRRYTDTQY

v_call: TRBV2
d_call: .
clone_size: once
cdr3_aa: ASTRGPGELYEQY

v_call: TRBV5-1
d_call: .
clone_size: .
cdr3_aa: ASSFGQEGIYT

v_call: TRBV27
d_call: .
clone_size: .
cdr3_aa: ASSLRTQGESGANVLT

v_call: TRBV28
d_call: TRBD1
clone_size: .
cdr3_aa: ASYTTGKDLGYT

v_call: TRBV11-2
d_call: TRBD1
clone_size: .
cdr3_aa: ASSAGQGAEAF

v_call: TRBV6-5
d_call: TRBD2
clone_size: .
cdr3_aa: ASSYTLAGGNNEQF

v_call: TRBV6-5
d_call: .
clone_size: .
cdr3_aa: ASSLRGEGTDTQY

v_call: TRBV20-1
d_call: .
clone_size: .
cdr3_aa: SARVSETQY

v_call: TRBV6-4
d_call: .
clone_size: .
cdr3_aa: ASSDNAENSEGNTIY

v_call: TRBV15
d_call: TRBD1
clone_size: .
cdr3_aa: ATSRTGTGAGNTIY

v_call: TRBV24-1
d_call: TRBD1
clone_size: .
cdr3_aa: ATSDLGGQFSYNEQF

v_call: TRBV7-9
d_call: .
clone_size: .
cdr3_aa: ASSLGGGREAF

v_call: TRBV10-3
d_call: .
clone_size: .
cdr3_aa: AISDRRQLTNPYEQY

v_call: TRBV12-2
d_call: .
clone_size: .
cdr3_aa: ASRPVSGQGTKNTGELF

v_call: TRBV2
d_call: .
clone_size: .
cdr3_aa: ASKGGMDYGYT

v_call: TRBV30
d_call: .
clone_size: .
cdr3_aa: AWSGTGRYT

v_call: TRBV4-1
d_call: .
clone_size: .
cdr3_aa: ASTDTLDNEQF

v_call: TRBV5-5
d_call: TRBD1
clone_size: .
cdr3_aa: ASSLPDDRGLAEAF

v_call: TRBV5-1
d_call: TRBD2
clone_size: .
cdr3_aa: ASSPGLAGGYNEQF

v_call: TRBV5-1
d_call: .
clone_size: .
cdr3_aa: ASSSQNAGTEAF

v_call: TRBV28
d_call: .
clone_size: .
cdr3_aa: ASSRLERQETQY

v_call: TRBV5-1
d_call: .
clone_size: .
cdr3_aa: ASSSWGLEKLF

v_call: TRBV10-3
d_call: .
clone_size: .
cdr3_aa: AISEVRNQPQH